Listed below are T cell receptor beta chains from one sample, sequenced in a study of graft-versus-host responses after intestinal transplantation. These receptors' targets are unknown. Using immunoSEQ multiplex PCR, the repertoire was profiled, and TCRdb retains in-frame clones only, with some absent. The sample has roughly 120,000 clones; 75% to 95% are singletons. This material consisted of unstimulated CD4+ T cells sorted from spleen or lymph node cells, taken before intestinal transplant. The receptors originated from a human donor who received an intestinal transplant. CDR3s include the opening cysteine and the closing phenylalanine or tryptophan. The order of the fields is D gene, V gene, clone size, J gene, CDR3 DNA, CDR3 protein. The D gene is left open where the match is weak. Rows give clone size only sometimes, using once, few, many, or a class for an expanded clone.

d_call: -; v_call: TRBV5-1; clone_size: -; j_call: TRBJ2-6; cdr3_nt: TGCGCCAGCAGCCCGGTGAGTGGAGCTGGGGCCAACGTCCTGACTTTC; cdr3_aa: CASSPVSGAGANVLTF
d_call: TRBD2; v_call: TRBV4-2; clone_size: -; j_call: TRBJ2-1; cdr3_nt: TGTGCCAGCAGCCAAGAGACAGGGGGTAGCGGGAGGGGTAATGAGCAGTTCTTC; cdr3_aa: CASSQETGGSGRGNEQFF
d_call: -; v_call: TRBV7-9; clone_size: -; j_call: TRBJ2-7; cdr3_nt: TGTGCCAGCAGCTTAGGGGCAGGAGGGCGCGACGAGCAGTACTTC; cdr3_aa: CASSLGAGGRDEQYF
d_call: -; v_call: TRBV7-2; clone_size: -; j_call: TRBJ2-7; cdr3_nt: TGTGCCAGCAGCGCGCGGGTGACTTTCTACGAGCAGTACTTC; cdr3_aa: CASSARVTFYEQYF
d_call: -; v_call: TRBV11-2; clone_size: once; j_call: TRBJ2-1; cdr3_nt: TGTGCCAGCAGCTTTACAGGCAGCTCCTACAATGAGCAGTTCTTC; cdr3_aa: CASSFTGSSYNEQFF
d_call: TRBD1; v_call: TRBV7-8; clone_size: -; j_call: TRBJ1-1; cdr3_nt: TGTGCCAGCAGCTACCGGGACAGGGGGCTCACTGAAGCTTTCTTT; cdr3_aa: CASSYRDRGLTEAFF
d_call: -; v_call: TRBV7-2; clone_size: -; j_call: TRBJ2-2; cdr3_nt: TGTGCCAGCAGCTTAGCTCGGGTAGCCGGGGAGCTGTTTTTT; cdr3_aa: CASSLARVAGELFF
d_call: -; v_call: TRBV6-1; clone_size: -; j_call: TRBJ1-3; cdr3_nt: TGTGCCAGCAGTGACCTTACTGGAAACACCATATATTTT; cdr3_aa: CASSDLTGNTIYF
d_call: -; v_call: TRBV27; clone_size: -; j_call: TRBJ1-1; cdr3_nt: TGTGCCAGCAGTTTATGGGCGAACACTGAAGCTTTCTTT; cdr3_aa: CASSLWANTEAFF
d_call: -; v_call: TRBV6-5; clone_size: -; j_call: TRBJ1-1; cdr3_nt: TGTGCCAGCAGTTACTCAGGGGTTGGGAACACTGAAGCTTTCTTT; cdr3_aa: CASSYSGVGNTEAFF
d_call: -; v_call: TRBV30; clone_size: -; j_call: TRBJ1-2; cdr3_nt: TGTGCCGGGCGGGGTTCACCAGCTAGTGACTATGGCTACACCTTC; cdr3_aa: CAGRGSPASDYGYTF
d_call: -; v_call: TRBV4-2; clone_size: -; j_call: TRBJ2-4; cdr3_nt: TGTGCCAGCAGCCAAGAATGGGCCGCCCTAGCCAAAAACATTCAGTACTTC; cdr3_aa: CASSQEWAALAKNIQYF
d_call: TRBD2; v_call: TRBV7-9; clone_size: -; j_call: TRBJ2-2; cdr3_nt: TGTGCCAGCAACCAACCGTTAGCGGGGAACACCGGGGAGCTGTTTTTT; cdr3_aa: CASNQPLAGNTGELFF
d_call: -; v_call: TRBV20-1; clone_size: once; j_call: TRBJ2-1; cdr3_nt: TGCAGTGCTAGAAAGGGGACAGAGCAGTTCTTC; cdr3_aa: CSARKGTEQFF
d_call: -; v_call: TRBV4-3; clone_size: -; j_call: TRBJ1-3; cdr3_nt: TGCGCCAGCAGCCAAGTAGCCTTCTCTGGAAACACCATATATTTT; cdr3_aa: CASSQVAFSGNTIYF
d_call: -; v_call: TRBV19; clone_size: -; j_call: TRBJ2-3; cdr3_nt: TGTGCCAGTAGTCTACAGTCGGTGGCAGATACGCAGTATTTT; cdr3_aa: CASSLQSVADTQYF
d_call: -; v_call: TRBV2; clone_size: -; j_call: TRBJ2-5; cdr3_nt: TGTGCCAGCTTGGGTGCGCGGGAGACCCAGTACTTC; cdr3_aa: CASLGARETQYF
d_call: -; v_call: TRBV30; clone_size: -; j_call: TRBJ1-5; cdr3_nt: TGTGCCTGGAGTGAGGGAGGAATCAATCAGCCCCAGCATTTT; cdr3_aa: CAWSEGGINQPQHF
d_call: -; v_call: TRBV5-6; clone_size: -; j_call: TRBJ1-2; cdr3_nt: TGTGCCAGCAGCATGGACAAAAACTATGGCTACACCTTC; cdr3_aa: CASSMDKNYGYTF
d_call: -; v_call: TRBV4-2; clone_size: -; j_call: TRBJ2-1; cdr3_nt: TGTGCCAGCAGCCGGACGGGGACTTCCTCCTACAATGAGCAGTTCTTC; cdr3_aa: CASSRTGTSSYNEQFF
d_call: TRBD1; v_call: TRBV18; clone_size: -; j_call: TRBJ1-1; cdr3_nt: TGTGCCAGCTCATGGGGACAGGGGAACACTGAAGCTTTCTTT; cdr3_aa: CASSWGQGNTEAFF
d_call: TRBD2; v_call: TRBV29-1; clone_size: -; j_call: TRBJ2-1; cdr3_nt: TGCAGCGTTGGGGATGTGGCTAGCGGGAAGAATGAGCAGTTCTTC; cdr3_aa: CSVGDVASGKNEQFF
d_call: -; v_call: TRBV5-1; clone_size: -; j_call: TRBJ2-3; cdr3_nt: TGCGCCAGCAGCTCGACTTCAGGGGGGCGCACAGATACGCAGTATTTT; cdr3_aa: CASSSTSGGRTDTQYF